This TCR beta chain was recorded in a study of T cell responses to AZD1222 COVID-19 vaccine. Study-level findings and limits: In a largely white British group with more females than males, clonal diversity was possibly underestimated. Once two AZD1222 doses were given, Spike-specific TCR breadth and depth went up.

The CDR3 length is 13 residues. Trimming cost V 3 bases and J 6 bases; bases outside gene matches: 5. The V gene's germline CDR1 is LNHDA and CDR2 SQIVND (reference sequence). In its sample, this clone was seen once. Its antigen is not known. Clones were sequenced by immunoSEQ multiplex PCR, and TCRdb holds only the in-frame ones, with some missing. The sample lists around 110,000 clones, 90% to 95% occurring once. This chain links TRBV19 with TRBJ2-7, with 7 bases lining up with TRBD2. The source is an adult in good health. This sample comprised peripheral blood, obtained on day 0 of AZD1222 vaccination. CDR3 region: CASSMFPSGEQYF. DNA of the CDR3: TGTGCCAGTAGTATGTTTCCTAGCGGCGAGCAGTACTTC.